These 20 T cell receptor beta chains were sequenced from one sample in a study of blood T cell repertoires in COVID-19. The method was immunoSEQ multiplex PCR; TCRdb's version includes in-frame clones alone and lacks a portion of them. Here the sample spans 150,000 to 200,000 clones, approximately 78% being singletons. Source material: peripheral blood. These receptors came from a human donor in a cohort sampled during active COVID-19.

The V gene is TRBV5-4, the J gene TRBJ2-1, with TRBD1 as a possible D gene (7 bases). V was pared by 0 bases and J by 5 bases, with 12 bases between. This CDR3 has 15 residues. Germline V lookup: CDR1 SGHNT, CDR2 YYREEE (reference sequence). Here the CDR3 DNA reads TGTGCCAGCAGCTTGGCAGGGGGGCCTCACAATGAGCAGTTCTTC. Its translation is CASSLAGGPHNEQFF.

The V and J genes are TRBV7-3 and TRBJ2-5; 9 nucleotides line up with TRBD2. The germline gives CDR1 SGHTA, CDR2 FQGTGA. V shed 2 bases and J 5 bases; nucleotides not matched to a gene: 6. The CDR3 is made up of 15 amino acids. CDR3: CASSLAGGPGETQYF. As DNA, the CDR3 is TGTGCCAGCAGCTTAGCGGGAGGGCCTGGGGAGACCCAGTACTTC.

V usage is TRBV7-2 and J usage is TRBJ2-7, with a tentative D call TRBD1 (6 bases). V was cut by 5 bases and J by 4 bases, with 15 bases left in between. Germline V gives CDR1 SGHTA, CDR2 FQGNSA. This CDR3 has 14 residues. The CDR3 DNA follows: TGTGCCAGCAGCCCCGACAGGACGGCGTACGAGCAGTACTTC. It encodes CASSPDRTAYEQYF.

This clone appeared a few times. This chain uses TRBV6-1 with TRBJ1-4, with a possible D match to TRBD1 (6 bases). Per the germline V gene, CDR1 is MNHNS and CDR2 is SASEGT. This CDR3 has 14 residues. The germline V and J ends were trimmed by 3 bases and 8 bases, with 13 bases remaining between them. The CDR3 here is CASSEGTNSEKLFF. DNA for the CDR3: TGTGCCAGCAGTGAGGGGACAAACTCAGAAAAACTGTTTTTT.

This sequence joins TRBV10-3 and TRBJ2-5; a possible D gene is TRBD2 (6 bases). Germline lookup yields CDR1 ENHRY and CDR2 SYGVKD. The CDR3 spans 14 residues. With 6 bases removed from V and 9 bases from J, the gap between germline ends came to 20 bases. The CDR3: CAISRTGDSTPQYF. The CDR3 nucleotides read TGTGCCATCAGCAGGACTGGGGACTCTACTCCCCAGTACTTC.

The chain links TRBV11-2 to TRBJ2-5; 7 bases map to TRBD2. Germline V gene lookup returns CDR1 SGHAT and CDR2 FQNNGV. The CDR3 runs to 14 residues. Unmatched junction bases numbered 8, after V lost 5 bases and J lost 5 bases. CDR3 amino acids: CASSLILAAETQYF. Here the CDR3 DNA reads TGTGCCAGCAGCCTAATCCTAGCGGCCGAGACCCAGTACTTC.

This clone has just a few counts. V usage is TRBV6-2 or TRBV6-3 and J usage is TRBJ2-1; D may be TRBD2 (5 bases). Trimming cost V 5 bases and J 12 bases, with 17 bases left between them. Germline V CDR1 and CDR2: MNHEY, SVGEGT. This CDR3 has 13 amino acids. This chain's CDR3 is CASSPWTLSGQFF. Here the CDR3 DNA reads TGTGCCAGCAGTCCCTGGACTCTCTCGGGGCAGTTCTTC.

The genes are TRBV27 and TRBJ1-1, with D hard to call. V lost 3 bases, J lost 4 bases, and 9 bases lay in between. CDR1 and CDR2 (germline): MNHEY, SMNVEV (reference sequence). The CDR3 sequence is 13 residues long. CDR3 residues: CASSFRPSTEAFF. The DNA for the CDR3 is TGTGCCAGCAGTTTCCGCCCCAGCACTGAAGCTTTCTTT.

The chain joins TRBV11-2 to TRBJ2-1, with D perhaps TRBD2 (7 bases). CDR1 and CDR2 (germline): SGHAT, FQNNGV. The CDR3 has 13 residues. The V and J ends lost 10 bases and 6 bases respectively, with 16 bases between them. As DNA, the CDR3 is TGTGCCACGGCGTGGGGAGGGGGCAATGAGCAGTTCTTC. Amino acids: CATAWGGGNEQFF.

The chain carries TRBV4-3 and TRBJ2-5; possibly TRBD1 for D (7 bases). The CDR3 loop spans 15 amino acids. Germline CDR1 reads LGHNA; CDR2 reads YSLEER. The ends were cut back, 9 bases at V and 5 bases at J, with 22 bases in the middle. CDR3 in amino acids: CARQSALPGGETQYF. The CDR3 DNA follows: TGCGCCAGACAAAGCGCTTTGCCAGGGGGGGAGACCCAGTACTTC.

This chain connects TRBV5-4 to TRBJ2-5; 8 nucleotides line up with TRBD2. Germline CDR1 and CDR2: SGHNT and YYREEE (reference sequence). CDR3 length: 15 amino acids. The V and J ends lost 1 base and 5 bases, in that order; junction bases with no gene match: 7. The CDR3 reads CASSLSGGPGETQYF. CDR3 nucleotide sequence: TGTGCCAGCAGCTTGTCGGGAGGGCCTGGCGAGACCCAGTACTTC.

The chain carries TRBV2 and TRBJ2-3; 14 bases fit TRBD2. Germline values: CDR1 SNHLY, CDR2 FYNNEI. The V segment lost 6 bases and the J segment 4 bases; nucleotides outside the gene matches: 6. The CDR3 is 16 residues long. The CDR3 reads CASRDGTSGRADTQYF. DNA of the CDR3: TGTGCCAGCAGGGACGGGACTAGCGGGAGAGCAGATACGCAGTATTTT.

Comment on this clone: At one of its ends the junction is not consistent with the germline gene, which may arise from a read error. The CDR3 DNA reads as TGTGCCAGCAGCCTAGCGGTTCTAGCGGGAGGCGAGACCCAGTACTTC. Its translation is CASSLAVLAGGETQYF. The chain joins TRBV7-9 to TRBJ2-5, with TRBD2 matching over 11 bases. The V gene's germline CDR1 is SEHNR and CDR2 FQNEAQ (reference sequence). The CDR3 has 16 residues.

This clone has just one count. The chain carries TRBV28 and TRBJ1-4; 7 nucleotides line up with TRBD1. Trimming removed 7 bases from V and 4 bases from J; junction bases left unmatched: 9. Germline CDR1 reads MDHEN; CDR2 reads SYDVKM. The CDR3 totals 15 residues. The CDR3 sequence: CASTPGQVHNEKLFF. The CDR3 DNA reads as TGTGCCAGCACTCCTGGACAGGTCCATAATGAAAAACTGTTTTTT.

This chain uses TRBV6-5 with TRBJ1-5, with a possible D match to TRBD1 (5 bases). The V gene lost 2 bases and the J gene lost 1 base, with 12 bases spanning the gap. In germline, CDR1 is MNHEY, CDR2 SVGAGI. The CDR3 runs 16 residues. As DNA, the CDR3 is TGTGCCAGCAGTTACGAGGACACTATCAGCAATCAGCCCCAGCATTTT. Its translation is CASSYEDTISNQPQHF.

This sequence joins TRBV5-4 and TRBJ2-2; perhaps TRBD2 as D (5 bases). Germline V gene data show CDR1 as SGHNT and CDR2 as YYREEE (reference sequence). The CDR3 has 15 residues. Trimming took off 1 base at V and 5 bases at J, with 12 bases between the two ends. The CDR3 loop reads CASSLSKRGTGELFF. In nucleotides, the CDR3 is TGTGCCAGCAGCTTGTCTAAGCGAGGGACCGGGGAGCTGTTTTTT.

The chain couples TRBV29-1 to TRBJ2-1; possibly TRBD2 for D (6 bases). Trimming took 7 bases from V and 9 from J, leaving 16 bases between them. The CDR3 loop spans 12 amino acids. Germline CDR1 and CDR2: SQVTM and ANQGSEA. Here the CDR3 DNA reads TGCAGCGCCACTTTCGCGGGGATTGAGCAGTTCTTC. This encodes CSATFAGIEQFF.

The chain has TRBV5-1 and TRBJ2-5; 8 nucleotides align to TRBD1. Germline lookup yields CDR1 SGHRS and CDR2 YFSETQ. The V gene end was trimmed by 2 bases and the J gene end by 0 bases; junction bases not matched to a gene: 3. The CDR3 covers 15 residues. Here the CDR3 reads CASSLNRGYQETQYF. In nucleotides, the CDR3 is TGCGCCAGCAGCTTAAACAGGGGGTACCAAGAGACCCAGTACTTC.

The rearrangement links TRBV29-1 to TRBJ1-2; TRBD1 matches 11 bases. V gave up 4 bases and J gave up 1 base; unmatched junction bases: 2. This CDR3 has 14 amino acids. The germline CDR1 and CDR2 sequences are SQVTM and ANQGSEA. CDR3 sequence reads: CSVAGTGGNYGYTF. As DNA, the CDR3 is TGCAGCGTTGCGGGGACAGGGGGTAACTATGGCTACACCTTC.

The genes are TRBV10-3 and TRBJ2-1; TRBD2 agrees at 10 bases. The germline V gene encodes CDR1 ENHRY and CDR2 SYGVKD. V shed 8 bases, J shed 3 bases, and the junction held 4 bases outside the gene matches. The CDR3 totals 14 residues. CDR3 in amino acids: CAIVAGGLYNEQFF. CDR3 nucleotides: TGTGCCATCGTAGCGGGGGGCCTCTACAATGAGCAGTTCTTC.